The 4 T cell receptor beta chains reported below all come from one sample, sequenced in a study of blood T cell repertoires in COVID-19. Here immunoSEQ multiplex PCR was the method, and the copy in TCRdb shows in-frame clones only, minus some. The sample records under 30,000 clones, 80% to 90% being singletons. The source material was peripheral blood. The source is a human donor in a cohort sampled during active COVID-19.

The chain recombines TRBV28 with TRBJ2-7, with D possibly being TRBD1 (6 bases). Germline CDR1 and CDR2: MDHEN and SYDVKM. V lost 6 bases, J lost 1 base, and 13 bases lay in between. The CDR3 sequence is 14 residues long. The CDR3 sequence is CASSRPDRSYEQYF. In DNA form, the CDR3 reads TGTGCCAGCAGCCGCCCGGACAGATCCTACGAGCAGTACTTC.

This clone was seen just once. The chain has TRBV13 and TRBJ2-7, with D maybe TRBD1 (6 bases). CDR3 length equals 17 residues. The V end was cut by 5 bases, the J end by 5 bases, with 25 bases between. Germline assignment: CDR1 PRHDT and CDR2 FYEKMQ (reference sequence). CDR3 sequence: CASSPTPSRRSGDEQYF. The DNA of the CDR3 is TGTGCCAGCAGCCCGACCCCCTCCCGCCGGTCAGGGGACGAGCAGTACTTC.

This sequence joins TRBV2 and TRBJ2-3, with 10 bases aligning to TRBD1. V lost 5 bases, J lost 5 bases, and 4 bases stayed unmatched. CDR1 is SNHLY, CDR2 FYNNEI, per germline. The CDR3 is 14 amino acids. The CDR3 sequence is CASSSTGGKDTQYF. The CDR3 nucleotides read TGTGCCAGCAGTTCGACAGGGGGCAAAGATACGCAGTATTTT. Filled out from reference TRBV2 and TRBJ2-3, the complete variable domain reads EPEVTQTPSHQVTQMGQEVILRCVPISNHLYFYWYRQILGQKVEFLVSFYNNEISEKSEIFDDQFSVERPDGSNFTLKIRSTKLEDSAMYFCASSSTGGKDTQYFGPGTRLTVL.

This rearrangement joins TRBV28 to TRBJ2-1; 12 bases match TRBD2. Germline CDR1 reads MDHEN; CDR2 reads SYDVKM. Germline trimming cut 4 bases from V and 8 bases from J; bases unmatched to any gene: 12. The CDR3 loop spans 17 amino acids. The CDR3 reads CASSSPLASGGEYEQFF. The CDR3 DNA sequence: TGTGCCAGCAGTTCCCCCCTAGCTAGCGGGGGGGAGTATGAGCAGTTCTTC. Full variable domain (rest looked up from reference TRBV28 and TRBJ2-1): DVKVTQSSRYLVKRTGEKVFLECVQDMDHENMFWYRQDPGLGLRLIYFSYDVKMKEKGDIPEGYSVSREKKERFSLILESASTNQTSMYLCASSSPLASGGEYEQFFGPGTRLTVL.